The 20 T cell receptor beta chains given below trace back to one sample, sequenced in a study of long-term antiretroviral therapy in people with HIV. Assay version v3.0 of immunoSEQ was used, and it was run at survey level. Method: immunoSEQ multiplex PCR; TCRdb's copy keeps in-frame clones and lacks some. The table records 29,000 or so clones, about 93% of them present only once. Sequences were derived from unsorted PBMCs, sampled roughly 6.3 years after starting antiretroviral therapy. The receptors here all came from a woman aged 40 to 49 with HIV.

The chain has TRBV10-2 and TRBJ2-5; unclear D gene. This CDR3 spans 13 amino acids. Trimming cost V 1 base and J 4 bases, with 7 bases left between them. The germline V gene encodes CDR1 WSHSY and CDR2 SAAADI. CDR3 residues: CASSEFSGETQYF. The CDR3 DNA sequence: TGCGCCAGCAGTGAGTTCTCTGGAGAGACCCAGTACTTC.

The chain uses TRBV5-1 and TRBJ2-3; no definite D call. This CDR3 is built from 14 residues. Looked up from germline, CDR1 is SGHRS and CDR2 is YFSETQ. The V end lost 0 bases, the J end lost 3 bases, and 8 bases lay between the germline ends. CDR3 in amino acids: CASSLEYGTDTQYF. CDR3 in DNA: TGCGCCAGCAGCTTGGAATACGGAACAGATACGCAGTATTTT.

The V gene is TRBV2, the J gene TRBJ2-3; 11 bases are shared with TRBD1. CDR3 length equals 15 residues. V dropped 10 bases and J dropped 6; count of bases not matched to a gene: 12. Germline V lookup: CDR1 SNHLY, CDR2 FYNNEI. The CDR3 bases are TGTGCCACCTCACGGACAGGGGGCGGGTTGGATACGCAGTATTTT. Encoded protein: CATSRTGGGLDTQYF.

The chain is built from TRBV6-5 and TRBJ1-3, with unresolved D. V was clipped by 0 bases and J by 0 bases, with 6 bases between them. In germline, CDR1 is MNHEY, CDR2 SVGAGI. This CDR3 region has 15 residues. The CDR3 protein is CASSYSASSGNTIYF. DNA for the CDR3: TGTGCCAGCAGTTACTCAGCGAGCTCTGGAAACACCATATATTTT.

V usage is TRBV5-6 and J usage is TRBJ2-7, with TRBD1 matching over 7 bases. The length of the CDR3 is 15 residues. With V trimmed by 0 bases and J by 7 bases, 10 bases remained unmatched. The germline CDR1 and CDR2 sequences are SGHDT and YYEEEE. DNA of the CDR3: TGTGCCAGCAGCTTGGGAGGGGGCGCCGTGGGGGAGCAGTACTTC. Translating it yields CASSLGGGAVGEQYF. Variable domain in full (rest from reference TRBV5-6 and TRBJ2-7): DAGVTQSPTHLIKTRGQQVTLRCSPKSGHDTVSWYQQALGQGPQFIFQYYEEEERQRGNFPDRFSGHQFPNYSSELNVNALLLGDSALYLCASSLGGGAVGEQYFGPGTRLTVT.

The chain employs TRBV6-1 and TRBJ2-1; 10 nucleotides match TRBD1. CDR3 length: 18 amino acids. Germline trimming cut 2 bases from V and 8 bases from J; bases unmatched to any gene: 15. The V gene's germline CDR1 is MNHNS and CDR2 SASEGT. CDR3 in DNA: TGTGCCAGCAGTGAATTTTCCCCGGTACCCGGGACAGGGGATGAGCAGTTCTTC. Amino acids: CASSEFSPVPGTGDEQFF.

The genes are TRBV7-9 and TRBJ2-5, with D perhaps matching TRBD2 (6 bases). This CDR3 region has 14 residues. Trimming removed 5 bases at V and 3 bases at J, with 13 bases between. Germline loops: CDR1 SEHNR, CDR2 FQNEAQ (reference sequence). This chain's CDR3 is CASSPAGGKETQYF. The CDR3 bases are TGTGCCAGCAGCCCCGCCGGAGGGAAAGAGACCCAGTACTTC.

The chain is built from TRBV4-1 and TRBJ1-6; perhaps TRBD1 as D (5 bases). Germline loops: CDR1 MGHRA, CDR2 YSYEKL. The CDR3 spans 21 residues. Trimming took 0 bases from V and 0 from J, leaving 21 bases between them. CDR3: CASSQEVPGGRLSSYNSPLHF. The CDR3 region has the DNA TGCGCCAGCAGCCAAGAGGTACCCGGGGGACGGTTAAGCTCCTATAATTCACCCCTCCACTTT.

The chain carries TRBV2 and TRBJ1-5; D is possibly TRBD1 (5 bases). This CDR3 spans 15 amino acids. Germline CDR1 and CDR2: SNHLY and FYNNEI. V was shortened by 7 bases and J by 0 bases, with 13 bases between the two germline ends. In DNA, the CDR3 is TGTGCCAGCAAATTTTCAGGGAATAGCAATCAGCCCCAGCATTTT. Its translation: CASKFSGNSNQPQHF.

DNA of the CDR3: TGTGCCAGCAGCTCTCGTGCCGGGACAGGACTCTACGAGCAGTACTTC. Translating gives CASSSRAGTGLYEQYF. The chain employs TRBV27 and TRBJ2-7; 8 positions agree with TRBD1. CDR3 length: 16 amino acids. Germline V gene lookup returns CDR1 MNHEY and CDR2 SMNVEV (reference sequence). With 6 bases clipped from V and 3 bases from J, the junction kept 13 bases outside the gene matches.

The chain links TRBV10-3 to TRBJ2-7, with D perhaps assigned TRBD1 or TRBD2 (7 bases each). This CDR3 has 13 residues. Germline lookup yields CDR1 ENHRY and CDR2 SYGVKD. Trimming pared 7 bases from V and 4 bases from J, leaving 14 bases between. DNA for the CDR3: TGTGCCATCAAGCGGGACAGTGGATACGAGCAGTACTTC. This codes for CAIKRDSGYEQYF.

Written as DNA, the CDR3 is TGTGCCACCAGCAGTGAAGGACTGTCCTACGAGCAGTACTTC. Translated: CATSSEGLSYEQYF. The chain is built from TRBV15 and TRBJ2-7, with a tentative D call TRBD2 (5 bases). The CDR3 is 14 residues long. Germline V gene sequence: CDR1 LNHNV, CDR2 YYDKDF (reference sequence). The V end lost 3 bases, the J end lost 1 base, and 10 bases lay between the germline ends.

This clone appeared once. CDR3 amino acids: CASSSTGGEKLFF. DNA of the CDR3: TGCGCCAGCAGCTCTACAGGGGGCGAAAAACTGTTTTTT. The chain combines TRBV5-1 with TRBJ1-4; TRBD1 matches at 9 bases. Looked up from germline, CDR1 is SGHRS and CDR2 is YFSETQ. V lost 3 bases, J lost 8 bases, and 2 bases stayed unmatched. CDR3 size: 13 residues.

CDR3 loop: CAISEAVGQGGTEAFF. CDR3 coding DNA: TGTGCCATCAGTGAGGCGGTGGGACAGGGAGGAACTGAAGCTTTCTTT. The chain recombines TRBV10-3 with TRBJ1-1; TRBD1 matches 9 bases. The CDR3 sequence is 16 residues long. The V gene end was trimmed by 2 bases and the J gene end by 5 bases; junction bases not matched to a gene: 9. Germline V gives CDR1 ENHRY, CDR2 SYGVKD.

This chain joins TRBV19 and TRBJ1-1, with a tentative D call TRBD1 (5 bases). V was trimmed by 10 bases and J by 7 bases, leaving 19 bases between them. Germline lookup yields CDR1 LNHDA and CDR2 SQIVND (reference sequence). This CDR3 comprises 13 residues. CDR3 sequence: CATRSGGLGEAFF. In DNA form, the CDR3 reads TGTGCCACCAGGAGTGGGGGACTGGGTGAAGCTTTCTTT.

This sequence joins TRBV27 and TRBJ2-7; TRBD2 aligns across 10 bases. The junction had 13 bases not matched to a gene; V was cut back by 4 bases and J by 7 bases. CDR1 and CDR2 (germline): MNHEY, SMNVEV (reference sequence). The CDR3 extends over 16 amino acids. CDR3 coding DNA: TGTGCCAGCAGTTCCTTAAGAGCGGGGGGGCTTAGGGAGCAGTACTTC. Residues: CASSSLRAGGLREQYF.

There are a few counts of this clone. The chain recombines TRBV5-6 with TRBJ1-1; TRBD1 agrees at 8 bases. From germline, CDR1 is SGHDT and CDR2 YYEEEE. The junction had 5 bases not matched to a gene; V was cut back by 4 bases and J by 0 bases. This CDR3 contains 15 residues. The CDR3 DNA sequence: TGTGCCAGCAGCGGGTGGGACAGGATGAACACTGAAGCTTTCTTT. Translation gives CASSGWDRMNTEAFF.

This chain uses TRBV6-5 with TRBJ1-5; 9 bases are shared with TRBD1. Trimming cost V 6 bases and J 6 bases; bases outside gene matches: 9. The CDR3 runs 15 residues. The germline CDR1 and CDR2 sequences are MNHEY and SVGAGI. This CDR3 reads CASRRGTGWPQPQHF. CDR3 DNA sequence: TGTGCCAGCAGACGGGGGACAGGGTGGCCTCAGCCCCAGCATTTT.

J is TRBJ1-2 and V is TRBV30, with a possible D match to TRBD1 (6 bases). Per germline, CDR1 GTSNPN and CDR2 SVGIG (reference sequence). The CDR3 is 14 amino acids. Trimming stripped 2 bases from V and 4 bases from J, with 14 bases between. CDR3 in amino acids: CAWSTPGGFYGYTF. CDR3 DNA: TGTGCCTGGAGTACCCCGGGGGGCTTCTATGGCTACACCTTC.

V and J are TRBV30 and TRBJ1-5; D remains unclear. The CDR3 is made up of 13 amino acids. Germline CDR1 is GTSNPN and CDR2 is SVGIG (reference sequence). Trimming stripped 2 bases from V and 3 bases from J, with 8 bases between. Here the CDR3 reads CAWSYGYNQPQHF. CDR3 nucleotides: TGTGCCTGGAGTTACGGTTACAATCAGCCCCAGCATTTT.